The rows below give T cell receptor beta chains drawn from one sample of a study of Ad26.COV2.S vaccination and SARS-CoV-2 variants. Clones were sequenced by immunoSEQ multiplex PCR, and TCRdb holds only the in-frame ones, with some missing. The sample lists tens of thousands of clones, 83% occurring once. The sequencing used peripheral blood, collected after recovery from COVID-19. Receptors were obtained from a human donor who had recovered from COVID-19. Each CDR3 is given with its conserved first and last residue. The D gene is left open where the match is weak. A row's size may be missing; if present it is once, few, many or a size class.

clone size: -
J gene: TRBJ1-1
V gene: TRBV25-1
CDR3 length: 12
D gene: -
CDR3 protein: CASSPPGRKAFF
CDR3 DNA: TGTGCCAGCAGTCCCCCCGGGCGAAAAGCTTTCTTT

clone size: -
J gene: TRBJ1-1
V gene: TRBV11-2
CDR3 length: 14
D gene: -
CDR3 protein: CASSRGVAITEAFF
CDR3 DNA: TGTGCCAGCAGCCGCGGGGTGGCGATCACTGAAGCTTTCTTT

clone size: once
J gene: TRBJ1-1
V gene: TRBV30
CDR3 length: 13
D gene: -
CDR3 protein: CAWSVSPPSEAFF
CDR3 DNA: TGTGCCTGGAGTGTCAGCCCTCCAAGTGAAGCTTTCTTT

clone size: few
J gene: TRBJ2-1
V gene: TRBV2
CDR3 length: 15
D gene: TRBD2
CDR3 protein: CASRVGAGTYNEQFF
CDR3 DNA: TGTGCCAGCAGGGTGGGAGCGGGAACCTACAATGAGCAGTTCTTC

clone size: -
J gene: TRBJ1-6
V gene: TRBV10-3
CDR3 length: 13
D gene: -
CDR3 protein: CAISEPGNSPLHF
CDR3 DNA: TGTGCCATCAGTGAGCCGGGGAATTCACCCCTCCACTTT

clone size: -
J gene: TRBJ2-5
V gene: TRBV7-9
CDR3 length: 14
D gene: TRBD2
CDR3 protein: CATELAGRKETQYF
CDR3 DNA: TGTGCCACCGAACTAGCGGGGCGGAAAGAGACCCAGTACTTC

clone size: -
J gene: TRBJ2-3
V gene: TRBV3-1/TRBV3-2
CDR3 length: 15
D gene: -
CDR3 protein: CASSQNGGRGDTQYF
CDR3 DNA: TGTGCCAGCAGCCAGAACGGTGGGAGAGGGGATACGCAGTATTTT

clone size: -
J gene: TRBJ2-3
V gene: TRBV24-1
CDR3 length: 11
D gene: TRBD1
CDR3 protein: CATREGATQYF
CDR3 DNA: TGTGCCACCCGAGAGGGGGCTACGCAGTATTTT

clone size: -
J gene: TRBJ2-1
V gene: TRBV20-1
CDR3 length: 14
D gene: TRBD2
CDR3 protein: CSASRTSGSNEQFF
CDR3 DNA: TGCAGTGCTAGTCGGACTAGCGGGAGCAATGAGCAGTTCTTC

clone size: -
J gene: TRBJ2-2
V gene: TRBV7-2
CDR3 length: 16
D gene: TRBD2
CDR3 protein: CASSLDSGSNTGELFF
CDR3 DNA: TGTGCCAGCAGCTTAGACAGCGGGAGTAACACCGGGGAGCTGTTTTTT

clone size: -
J gene: TRBJ2-5
V gene: TRBV24-1
CDR3 length: 13
D gene: -
CDR3 protein: CATSDTWKETQYF
CDR3 DNA: TGTGCCACCAGTGACACCTGGAAAGAGACCCAGTACTTC

clone size: -
J gene: TRBJ1-1
V gene: TRBV7-3
CDR3 length: 17
D gene: TRBD1
CDR3 protein: CASSLMAGGPWNTEAFF
CDR3 DNA: TGTGCCAGCAGCTTGATGGCAGGGGGCCCCTGGAACACTGAAGCTTTCTTT

clone size: -
J gene: TRBJ1-5
V gene: TRBV10-3
CDR3 length: 15
D gene: -
CDR3 protein: CAISGGREGNQPQHF
CDR3 DNA: TGTGCCATCAGTGGTGGGAGAGAAGGCAATCAGCCCCAGCATTTT

clone size: -
J gene: TRBJ1-4
V gene: TRBV7-6
CDR3 length: 14
D gene: -
CDR3 protein: CASSLLGPNEKLFF
CDR3 DNA: TGTGCCAGCAGCTTGTTGGGACCTAATGAAAAACTGTTTTTT

clone size: once
J gene: TRBJ2-7
V gene: TRBV7-2
CDR3 length: 15
D gene: -
CDR3 protein: CASSLLAPPSYEQYF
CDR3 DNA: TGTGCCAGCAGCTTATTAGCTCCTCCCTCCTACGAGCAGTACTTC

clone size: once
J gene: TRBJ2-1
V gene: TRBV5-6
CDR3 length: 14
D gene: TRBD1
CDR3 protein: CASSTGGTYNEQFF
CDR3 DNA: TGTGCCAGCAGCACAGGGGGAACCTACAATGAGCAGTTCTTC

clone size: -
J gene: TRBJ1-5
V gene: TRBV3-1/TRBV3-2
CDR3 length: 14
D gene: -
CDR3 protein: CASTEGVSNQPQHF
CDR3 DNA: TGTGCCAGTACAGAGGGGGTGAGCAATCAGCCCCAGCATTTT

clone size: -
J gene: TRBJ1-5
V gene: TRBV5-1
CDR3 length: 18
D gene: TRBD1
CDR3 protein: CASSLGDRETPGNQPQHF
CDR3 DNA: TGCGCCAGCAGCTTGGGTGACAGGGAAACCCCGGGAAATCAGCCCCAGCATTTT

clone size: -
J gene: TRBJ1-4
V gene: TRBV4-1
CDR3 length: 13
D gene: -
CDR3 protein: CASSAGLREKLFF
CDR3 DNA: TGCGCCAGCAGCGCGGGGCTTAGGGAAAAACTGTTTTTT

clone size: -
J gene: TRBJ1-2
V gene: TRBV5-1
CDR3 length: 16
D gene: -
CDR3 protein: CASQKSGDPLVYGYTF
CDR3 DNA: TGCGCCAGTCAAAAATCAGGGGACCCGCTCGTCTATGGCTACACCTTC

clone size: -
J gene: TRBJ2-2
V gene: TRBV2
CDR3 length: 14
D gene: TRBD2
CDR3 protein: CASSDARGTGELFF
CDR3 DNA: TGTGCCAGCAGTGATGCGCGGGGGACCGGGGAGCTGTTTTTT

clone size: few
J gene: TRBJ1-2
V gene: TRBV7-9
CDR3 length: 14
D gene: -
CDR3 protein: CASSIGRGDYGYTF
CDR3 DNA: TGTGCCAGCAGCATCGGCAGGGGCGACTATGGCTACACCTTC

clone size: -
J gene: TRBJ1-2
V gene: TRBV20-1
CDR3 length: 13
D gene: -
CDR3 protein: CSASPSGYYGYTF
CDR3 DNA: TGCAGTGCTAGTCCCTCGGGGTACTATGGCTACACCTTC

clone size: -
J gene: TRBJ2-5
V gene: TRBV29-1
CDR3 length: 13
D gene: -
CDR3 protein: CSVGDMGRETQYF
CDR3 DNA: TGCAGCGTTGGAGATATGGGTAGAGAGACCCAGTACTTC

clone size: -
J gene: TRBJ2-7
V gene: TRBV5-1
CDR3 length: 15
D gene: TRBD1
CDR3 protein: CASSVNLGQGAEQYF
CDR3 DNA: TGCGCCAGCAGCGTTAACCTTGGACAGGGTGCAGAGCAGTACTTC

clone size: -
J gene: TRBJ2-1
V gene: TRBV7-2
CDR3 length: 14
D gene: -
CDR3 protein: CASSFLTGGNEQFF
CDR3 DNA: TGTGCCAGCAGCTTCCTAACTGGTGGGAATGAGCAGTTCTTC

clone size: -
J gene: TRBJ1-5
V gene: TRBV2
CDR3 length: 14
D gene: TRBD1
CDR3 protein: CASRADRGSQPQHF
CDR3 DNA: TGTGCCAGCAGGGCGGACAGGGGAAGTCAGCCCCAGCATTTT

clone size: once
J gene: TRBJ1-3
V gene: TRBV3-1/TRBV3-2
CDR3 length: 12
D gene: -
CDR3 protein: CASSHSGNTIYF
CDR3 DNA: TGTGCCAGCAGCCATTCTGGAAACACCATATATTTT

clone size: -
J gene: TRBJ2-5
V gene: TRBV6-5
CDR3 length: 13
D gene: -
CDR3 protein: CASRVEREATQYF
CDR3 DNA: TGTGCCAGCAGGGTAGAAAGGGAAGCAACCCAGTACTTC

clone size: -
J gene: TRBJ2-3
V gene: TRBV5-4
CDR3 length: 16
D gene: TRBD2
CDR3 protein: CASSLLAGGLTDTQYF
CDR3 DNA: TGTGCCAGCAGCTTGCTAGCGGGGGGGCTCACAGATACGCAGTATTTT

clone size: -
J gene: TRBJ1-1
V gene: TRBV5-1
CDR3 length: 14
D gene: -
CDR3 protein: CASSSDSSNTEAFF
CDR3 DNA: TGCGCCAGCTCCTCGGACAGTTCTAACACTGAAGCTTTCTTT

clone size: -
J gene: TRBJ2-1
V gene: TRBV19
CDR3 length: 16
D gene: TRBD1
CDR3 protein: CASSTQNRGNPNEQFF
CDR3 DNA: TGTGCCAGTAGTACCCAAAACAGGGGGAACCCAAATGAGCAGTTCTTC

clone size: -
J gene: TRBJ1-5
V gene: TRBV5-4
CDR3 length: 15
D gene: -
CDR3 protein: CASSWTPGGNQPQHF
CDR3 DNA: TGTGCCAGCAGCTGGACCCCAGGGGGCAATCAGCCCCAGCATTTT

clone size: -
J gene: TRBJ1-1
V gene: TRBV5-1
CDR3 length: 13
D gene: -
CDR3 protein: CASSSRRGVEAFF
CDR3 DNA: TGCGCCAGCAGCTCCAGAAGGGGGGTTGAAGCTTTCTTT

clone size: -
J gene: TRBJ2-7
V gene: TRBV5-6
CDR3 length: 16
D gene: -
CDR3 protein: CASSFASELRSYEQYF
CDR3 DNA: TGTGCCAGCAGCTTCGCTAGTGAACTCCGCTCCTACGAGCAGTACTTC

clone size: few
J gene: TRBJ1-4
V gene: TRBV12-5
CDR3 length: 15
D gene: TRBD1
CDR3 protein: CASGLGGQGNEKLFF
CDR3 DNA: TGTGCTAGTGGTTTGGGGGGACAGGGGAATGAAAAACTGTTTTTT

clone size: -
J gene: TRBJ2-1
V gene: TRBV2
CDR3 length: 13
D gene: -
CDR3 protein: CASSPQSYNEQFF
CDR3 DNA: TGTGCCAGCAGCCCCCAGTCTTACAATGAGCAGTTCTTC